The T cell receptor (beta chain) described here comes from a study of T cells in Graves' hyperthyroidism and ophthalmopathy. At the level of the study: Peripheral blood was drawn at first diagnosis, prior to all treatment.

With a duration under 2 months, the hyperthyroidism was newly diagnosed in patients aged 18 to 65. This sample holds PBMCs from 10 ml fresh peripheral blood. Overall study results and limits: Most clonotypes expanded in thyroid above 0.001 were likewise present in blood.

With respect to this clonotype: Its antigen remains unidentified.

Germline V CDR1 and CDR2: SGDLS, YYNGEE. V shed 0 bases and J shed 0 bases, with 13 bases lying between them. The CDR3 spans 18 residues. Amplified TCR beta CDR3 regions came from RNA transcripts. An initial round of RT-PCR targeting the TCR CDR3 relied on the HTBI primer set. TCRdb passed the multiplex PCR reads through MiXCR, listing each CDR3 protein once. The repertoire holds hundreds of thousands of distinct CDR3 sequences, with 11% to 15% as singletons. The sequencing input was blood. This receptor was taken from a woman in her twenties or thirties with Graves' hyperthyroidism. The chain links TRBV9 to TRBJ2-6; D unclear. The CDR3 loop is CASSVGPAAPSGANVLTF. For the CDR3, the DNA is TGTGCCAGCAGCGTAGGGCCTGCCGCTCCCTCTGGGGCCAACGTCCTGACTTTC.